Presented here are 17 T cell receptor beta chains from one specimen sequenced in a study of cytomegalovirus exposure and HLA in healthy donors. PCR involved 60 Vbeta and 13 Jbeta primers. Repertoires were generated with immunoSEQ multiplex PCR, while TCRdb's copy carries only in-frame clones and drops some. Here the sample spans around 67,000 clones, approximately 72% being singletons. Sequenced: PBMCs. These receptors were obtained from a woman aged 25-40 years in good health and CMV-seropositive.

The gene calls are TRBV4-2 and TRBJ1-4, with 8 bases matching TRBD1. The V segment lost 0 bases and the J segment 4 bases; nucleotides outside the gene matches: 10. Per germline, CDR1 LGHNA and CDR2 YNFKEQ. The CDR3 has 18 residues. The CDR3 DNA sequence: TGTGCCAGCAGCCAAGATCCGGCAGGGGGCAGTGGTAATGAAAAACTGTTTTTT. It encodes CASSQDPAGGSGNEKLFF.

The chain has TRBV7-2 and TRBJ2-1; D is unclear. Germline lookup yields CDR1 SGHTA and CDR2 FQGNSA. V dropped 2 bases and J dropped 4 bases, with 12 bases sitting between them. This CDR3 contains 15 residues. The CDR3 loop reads CASSLSGRAYNEQFF. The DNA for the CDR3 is TGTGCCAGCAGCTTATCGGGTCGAGCATACAATGAGCAGTTCTTC.

In DNA, the CDR3 is TGTGCCAGTAGTGGGAATAGCGGGAGTGGTACAGATACGCAGTATTTT. Its translation is CASSGNSGSGTDTQYF. V and J are TRBV19 and TRBJ2-3, with 9 bases that match TRBD2. The CDR3 extends over 16 amino acids. V gave up 5 bases and J gave up 3 bases; unmatched junction bases: 9. Germline CDR1 and CDR2: LNHDA and SQIVND (reference sequence).

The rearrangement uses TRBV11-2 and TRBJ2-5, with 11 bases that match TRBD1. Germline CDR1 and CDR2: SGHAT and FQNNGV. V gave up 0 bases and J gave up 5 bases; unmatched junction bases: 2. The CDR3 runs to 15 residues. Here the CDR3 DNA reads TGTGCCAGCAGCTTAGAGAGGACAGGGGGCGAGACCCAGTACTTC. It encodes CASSLERTGGETQYF.

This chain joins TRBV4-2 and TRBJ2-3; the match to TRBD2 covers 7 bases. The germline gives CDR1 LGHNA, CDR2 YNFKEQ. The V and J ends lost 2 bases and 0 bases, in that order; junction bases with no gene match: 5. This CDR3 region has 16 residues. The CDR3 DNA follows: TGTGCCAGCAGCCAAACGCGGCGGGAGAGCACAGATACGCAGTATTTT. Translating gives CASSQTRRESTDTQYF.

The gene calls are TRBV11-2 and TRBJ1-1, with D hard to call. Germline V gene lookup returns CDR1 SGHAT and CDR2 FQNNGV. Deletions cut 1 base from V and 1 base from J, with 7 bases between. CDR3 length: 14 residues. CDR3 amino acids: CASSLGTRNTEAFF. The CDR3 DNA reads TGTGCCAGCAGCTTAGGAACACGGAACACTGAAGCTTTCTTT.

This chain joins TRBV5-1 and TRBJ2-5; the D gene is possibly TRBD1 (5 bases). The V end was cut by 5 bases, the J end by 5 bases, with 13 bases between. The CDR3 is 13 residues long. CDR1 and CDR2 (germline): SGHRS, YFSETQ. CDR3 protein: CASSPDSGETQYF. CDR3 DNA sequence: TGCGCCAGCAGTCCTGACAGTGGGGAGACCCAGTACTTC.

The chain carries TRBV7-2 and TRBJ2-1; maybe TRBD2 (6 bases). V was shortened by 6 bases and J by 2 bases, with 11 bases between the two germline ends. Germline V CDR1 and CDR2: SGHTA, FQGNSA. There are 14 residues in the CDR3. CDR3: CASSVAGTYNEQFF. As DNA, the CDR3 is TGTGCCAGCAGTGTTGCGGGAACCTACAATGAGCAGTTCTTC. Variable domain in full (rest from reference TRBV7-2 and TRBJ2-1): GAGVSQSPSNKVTEKGKDVELRCDPISGHTALYWYRQSLGQGLEFLIYFQGNSAPDKSGLPSDRFSAERTGGSVSTLTIQRTQQEDSAVYLCASSVAGTYNEQFFGPGTRLTVL.

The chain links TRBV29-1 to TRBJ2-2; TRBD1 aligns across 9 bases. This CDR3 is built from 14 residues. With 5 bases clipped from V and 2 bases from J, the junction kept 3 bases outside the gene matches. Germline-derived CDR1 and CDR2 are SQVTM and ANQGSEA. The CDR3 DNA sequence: TGCAGCGTTAAAACAGGGGGCAACACCGGGGAGCTGTTTTTT. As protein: CSVKTGGNTGELFF.

The CDR3 nucleotides are TGTGCCAGCAGTTACTCGGACAGGGGGAATGAAAAACTGTTTTTT. Protein product: CASSYSDRGNEKLFF. V usage is TRBV6-6 and J usage is TRBJ1-4; 10 bases are shared with TRBD1. V was clipped by 0 bases and J by 5 bases; unmatched bases: 0. The CDR3 runs to 15 residues. Germline V gives CDR1 MNHNY, CDR2 SVGAGI (reference sequence).

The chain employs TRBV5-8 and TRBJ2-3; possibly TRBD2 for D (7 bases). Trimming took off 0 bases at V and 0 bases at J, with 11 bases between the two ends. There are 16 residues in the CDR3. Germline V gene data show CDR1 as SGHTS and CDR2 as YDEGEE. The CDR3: CASSLGGGTSTDTQYF. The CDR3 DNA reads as TGTGCCAGCAGCTTGGGCGGGGGCACTAGCACAGATACGCAGTATTTT.

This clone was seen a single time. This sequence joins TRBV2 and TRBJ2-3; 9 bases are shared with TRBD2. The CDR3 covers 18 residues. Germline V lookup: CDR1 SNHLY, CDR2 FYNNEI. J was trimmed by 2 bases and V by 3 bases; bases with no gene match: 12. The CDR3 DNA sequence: TGTGCCAGCAGTGACTGGGAGACTAGCGGAGGCCACACAGATACGCAGTATTTT. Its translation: CASSDWETSGGHTDTQYF. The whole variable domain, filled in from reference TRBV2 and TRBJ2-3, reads EPEVTQTPSHQVTQMGQEVILRCVPISNHLYFYWYRQILGQKVEFLVSFYNNEISEKSEIFDDQFSVERPDGSNFTLKIRSTKLEDSAMYFCASSDWETSGGHTDTQYFGPGTRLTVL.

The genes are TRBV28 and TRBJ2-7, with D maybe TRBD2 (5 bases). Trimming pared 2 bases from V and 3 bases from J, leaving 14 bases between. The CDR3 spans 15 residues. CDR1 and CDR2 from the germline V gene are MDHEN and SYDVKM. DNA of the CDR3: TGTGCCAGCAGTTTACGACGGATCGGGAACTACGAGCAGTACTTC. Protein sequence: CASSLRRIGNYEQYF.

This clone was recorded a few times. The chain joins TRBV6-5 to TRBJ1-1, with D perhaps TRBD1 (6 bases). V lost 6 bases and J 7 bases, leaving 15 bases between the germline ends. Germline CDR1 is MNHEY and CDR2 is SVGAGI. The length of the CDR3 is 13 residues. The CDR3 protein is CASSRAQGIEAFF. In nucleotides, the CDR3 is TGTGCCAGCAGCCGAGCACAGGGAATTGAAGCTTTCTTT.

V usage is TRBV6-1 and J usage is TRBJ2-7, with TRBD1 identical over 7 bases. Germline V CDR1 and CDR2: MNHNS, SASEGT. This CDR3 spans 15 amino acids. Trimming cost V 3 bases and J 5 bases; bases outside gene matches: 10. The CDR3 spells CASSDYYRGDNEQYF. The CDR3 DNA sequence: TGTGCCAGCAGTGACTATTACAGGGGTGATAACGAGCAGTACTTC.

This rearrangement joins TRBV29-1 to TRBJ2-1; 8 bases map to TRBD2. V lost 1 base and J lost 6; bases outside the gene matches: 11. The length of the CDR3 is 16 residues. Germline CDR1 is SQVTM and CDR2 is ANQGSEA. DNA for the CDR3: TGCAGCGTTGAAGTTTCAGGTTTAGGGACTAGCAATGAGCAGTTCTTC. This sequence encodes CSVEVSGLGTSNEQFF.

CDR3 sequence: CASSKGRLAGEQYF. CDR3 in DNA: TGTGCCAGCTCCAAAGGGAGACTAGCGGGTGAGCAGTACTTC. The V gene is TRBV6-5, the J gene TRBJ2-7, with 10 nucleotides matching TRBD2. This CDR3 comprises 14 residues. V shed 8 bases, J shed 7 bases, and the junction held 11 bases outside the gene matches. Germline-derived CDR1 and CDR2 are MNHEY and SVGAGI.